This entry lists 10 T cell receptor beta chains sequenced from one sample in a study of siplizumab effects on memory and regulatory T cells. Clones were sequenced by immunoSEQ multiplex PCR, and TCRdb holds only the in-frame ones, with some missing. The profile covers around 110,000 clones, with approximately 94% appearing a single time and around 1.7% taken by the ten largest. The sequenced material came from non-Treg CD4+ T cells sorted from blood. These receptors all stem from a human donor in good health.

The V gene is TRBV10-3, the J gene TRBJ1-2; the match to TRBD1 covers 10 bases. Per germline, CDR1 ENHRY and CDR2 SYGVKD. J lost 7 bases, V lost 2 bases, and 7 bases had no gene match. This CDR3 contains 15 residues. This chain's CDR3 is CAISEPGTGVSGYTF. As DNA, the CDR3 is TGTGCCATCAGTGAGCCCGGGACAGGGGTGAGTGGCTACACCTTC.

This clone was recorded once. The CDR3 DNA sequence: TGTGCCAGCAGCTTATTCTTCGGGACAAACAATGAGCAGTTCTTC. Translating gives CASSLFFGTNNEQFF. The rearrangement links TRBV7-3 to TRBJ2-1; D is possibly TRBD1 (6 bases). V lost 2 bases and J 5 bases, leaving 13 bases between the germline ends. The CDR3 loop spans 15 amino acids. CDR1 and CDR2 from the germline V gene are SGHTA and FQGTGA.

The rearrangement uses TRBV5-6 and TRBJ1-3; no clear D gene. The CDR3 totals 15 residues. Deletions cut 0 bases from V and 0 bases from J, with 7 bases between. Germline CDR1 and CDR2: SGHDT and YYEEEE. CDR3 residues: CASSLALTSGNTIYF. CDR3 DNA sequence: TGTGCCAGCAGCTTGGCTCTGACCTCTGGAAACACCATATATTTT. Using reference TRBV5-6 and TRBJ1-3 for the parts outside the CDR3, the full variable domain is DAGVTQSPTHLIKTRGQQVTLRCSPKSGHDTVSWYQQALGQGPQFIFQYYEEEERQRGNFPDRFSGHQFPNYSSELNVNALLLGDSALYLCASSLALTSGNTIYFGEGSWLTVV.

The chain joins TRBV15 to TRBJ2-2; 8 bases fit TRBD1. Germline trimming cut 3 bases from V and 6 bases from J; bases unmatched to any gene: 12. CDR1 is LNHNV and CDR2 is YYDKDF in the germline V gene (reference sequence). There are 17 residues in the CDR3. CDR3 residues: CATSRMTGQVIAGELFF. CDR3 in DNA: TGTGCCACCAGCAGGATGACGGGACAGGTCATCGCCGGGGAGCTGTTTTTT.

The rearrangement joins TRBV7-9 to TRBJ2-7; 8 bases are a match to TRBD2. The CDR3 has 15 amino acids. The V and J ends lost 5 bases and 0 bases, in that order; junction bases with no gene match: 6. Per germline, CDR1 SEHNR and CDR2 FQNEAQ (reference sequence). In DNA form, the CDR3 reads TGTGCCAGCAGCCTTACTAGCGGATACTCCTACGAGCAGTACTTC. It codes for CASSLTSGYSYEQYF.

The chain combines TRBV7-2 with TRBJ2-2; 9 bases fit TRBD1. The V and J ends lost 1 base and 4 bases, in that order; junction bases with no gene match: 4. Germline V gene data show CDR1 as SGHTA and CDR2 as FQGNSA. The CDR3 is 16 residues long. This CDR3 is CASSLGTGVSTGELFF. As DNA, the CDR3 is TGTGCCAGCAGCTTAGGGACAGGGGTTAGCACCGGGGAGCTGTTTTTT.

The V gene is TRBV5-6, the J gene TRBJ2-7, with 7 nucleotides matching TRBD2. Germline V CDR1 and CDR2: SGHDT, YYEEEE. This CDR3 contains 15 residues. Trimming cost V 1 base and J 5 bases; bases outside gene matches: 9. For the CDR3, the DNA is TGTGCCAGCAGCTTGTTGGGAACGGCGGGGGACGAGCAGTACTTC. It translates to CASSLLGTAGDEQYF.

The chain recombines TRBV6-5 with TRBJ2-7; D may be TRBD2 (5 bases). Trimming pared 2 bases from V and 2 bases from J, leaving 10 bases between. The germline gives CDR1 MNHEY, CDR2 SVGAGI. This CDR3 comprises 14 residues. In DNA form, the CDR3 reads TGTGCCAGCAGTTACGGCAGGAGGCCCTACGAGCAGTACTTC. Protein product: CASSYGRRPYEQYF.

This chain uses TRBV4-1 with TRBJ2-1; possible D gene TRBD1, 6 bases. Germline CDR1 and CDR2: MGHRA and YSYEKL. This CDR3 has 16 residues. The V gene lost 2 bases and the J gene lost 2 bases, with 13 bases spanning the gap. The CDR3, as DNA: TGCGCCAGCAGCCAAACAGGGATAGGGGCCTACAATGAGCAGTTCTTC. This gives the protein CASSQTGIGAYNEQFF.

The V and J genes are TRBV7-2 and TRBJ2-3, with 7 bases lining up with TRBD2. Looked up from germline, CDR1 is SGHTA and CDR2 is FQGNSA. V trimming: 4 bases; J trimming: 7 bases; junction bases outside the gene matches: 5. The CDR3 consists of 13 residues. CDR3 region: CASSWKRENTQYF. CDR3 DNA sequence: TGTGCCAGCAGCTGGAAGCGGGAAAATACGCAGTATTTT.